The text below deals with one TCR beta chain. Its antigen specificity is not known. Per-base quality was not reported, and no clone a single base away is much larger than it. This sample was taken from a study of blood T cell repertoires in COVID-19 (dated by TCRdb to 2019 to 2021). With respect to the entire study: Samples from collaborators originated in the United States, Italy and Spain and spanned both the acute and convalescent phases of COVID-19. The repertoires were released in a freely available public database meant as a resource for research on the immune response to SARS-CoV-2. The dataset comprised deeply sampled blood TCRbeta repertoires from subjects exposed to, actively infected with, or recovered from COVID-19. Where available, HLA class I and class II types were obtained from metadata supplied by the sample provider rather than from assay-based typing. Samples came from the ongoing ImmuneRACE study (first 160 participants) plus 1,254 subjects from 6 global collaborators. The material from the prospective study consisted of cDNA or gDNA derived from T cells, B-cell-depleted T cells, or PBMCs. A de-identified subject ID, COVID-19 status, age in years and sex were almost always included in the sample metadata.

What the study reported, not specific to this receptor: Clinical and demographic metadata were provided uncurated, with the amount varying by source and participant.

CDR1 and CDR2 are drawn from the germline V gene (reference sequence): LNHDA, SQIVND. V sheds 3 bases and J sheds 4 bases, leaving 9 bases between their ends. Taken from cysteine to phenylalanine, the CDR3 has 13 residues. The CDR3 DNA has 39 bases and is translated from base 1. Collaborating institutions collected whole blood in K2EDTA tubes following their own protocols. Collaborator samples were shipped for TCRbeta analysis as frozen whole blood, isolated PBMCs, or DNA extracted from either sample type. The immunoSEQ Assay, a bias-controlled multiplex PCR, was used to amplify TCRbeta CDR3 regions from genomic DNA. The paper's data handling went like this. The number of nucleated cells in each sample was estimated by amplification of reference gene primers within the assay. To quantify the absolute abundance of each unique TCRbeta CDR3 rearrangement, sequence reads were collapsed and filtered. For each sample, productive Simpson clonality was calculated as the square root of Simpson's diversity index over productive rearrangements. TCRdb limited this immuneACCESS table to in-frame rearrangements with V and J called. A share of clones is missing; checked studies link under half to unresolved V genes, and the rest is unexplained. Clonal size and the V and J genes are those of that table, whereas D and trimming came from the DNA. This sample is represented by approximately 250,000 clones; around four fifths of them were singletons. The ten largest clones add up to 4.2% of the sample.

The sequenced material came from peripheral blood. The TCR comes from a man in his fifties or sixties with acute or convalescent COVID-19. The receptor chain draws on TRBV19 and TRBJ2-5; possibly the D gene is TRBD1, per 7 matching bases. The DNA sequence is TGTGCCAGTAGTATGCGGGACAGAGAGACCCAGTACTTC. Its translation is CASSMRDRETQYF.